A selection of T cell receptor beta chains follows, all from one sample in a study of blood T cell repertoires in COVID-19. The data were produced by immunoSEQ multiplex PCR, yet TCRdb's version contains in-frame clones alone and is incomplete. Among roughly 87,000 clones listed, about 84% were seen once. Source material: peripheral blood. The receptors here all came from a man between 45 and 60 years old with active COVID-19. Both conserved end residues are part of each CDR3. The order of the fields is D gene, V gene, clone size, J gene, CDR3 DNA, CDR3 protein. A D gene is named only where the DNA matches it firmly. Only part of the rows carry a size: once, few, many, or a class if the clone is expanded.

D: NA
V: TRBV6-1
size: NA
J: TRBJ2-1
DNA: TGTGCCAGCAGTGCCCTCTCCGGGGGCTCCTACAATGAGCAGTTCTTC
CDR3: CASSALSGGSYNEQFF

D: TRBD2
V: TRBV29-1
size: NA
J: TRBJ2-7
DNA: TGCAGCGTTGAAGGTCCCGGGGCGGGGGCCTACGAGCAGTACTTC
CDR3: CSVEGPGAGAYEQYF

D: NA
V: TRBV4-3
size: NA
J: TRBJ1-1
DNA: TGCGCCAGCAGCCCCGCACGGTTGAACACTGAAGCTTTCTTT
CDR3: CASSPARLNTEAFF

D: TRBD1
V: TRBV5-5
size: once
J: TRBJ2-7
DNA: TGTGCCAGCAGCTTGCGGGACAGCTATTCCTACGAGCAGTACTTC
CDR3: CASSLRDSYSYEQYF

D: NA
V: TRBV5-1
size: NA
J: TRBJ2-2
DNA: TGCGCCAGCAGCCCGACAGGGAACACCGGGGAGCTGTTTTTT
CDR3: CASSPTGNTGELFF

D: NA
V: TRBV7-8
size: NA
J: TRBJ2-1
DNA: TGTGCCAGCAGTCAGAACCGGGGCGGGACCACCCAGTTCTTC
CDR3: CASSQNRGGTTQFF

D: NA
V: TRBV29-1
size: NA
J: TRBJ2-7
DNA: TGCAGCGTTATATCGAGGCCGACTACTACCTACGAGCAGTACTTC
CDR3: CSVISRPTTTYEQYF

D: TRBD1
V: TRBV7-6
size: NA
J: TRBJ2-7
DNA: TGTGCCAGCAGCTACGCTATTACAGGGGATGGAGGCTACGAGCAGTACTTC
CDR3: CASSYAITGDGGYEQYF

D: NA
V: TRBV27
size: NA
J: TRBJ2-3
DNA: TGTGCCAGCAGCCCCGTCCCTCAGGTTACGCAGTATTTT
CDR3: CASSPVPQVTQYF

D: NA
V: TRBV24-1
size: NA
J: TRBJ1-2
DNA: TGTGCCACCAGTGATTTGAGGACAGCCTATGGCTACACCTTC
CDR3: CATSDLRTAYGYTF

D: TRBD1
V: TRBV2
size: NA
J: TRBJ2-7
DNA: TGTGCCAGCAGTCGACTGGGGACAGTTCCCTACGAGCAGTACTTC
CDR3: CASSRLGTVPYEQYF

D: TRBD1
V: TRBV24-1
size: NA
J: TRBJ2-3
DNA: TGTGCCACCAGTGACGGACAGGCGCGCACAGATACGCAGTATTTT
CDR3: CATSDGQARTDTQYF

D: TRBD1
V: TRBV28
size: NA
J: TRBJ1-5
DNA: TGTGCCAGCACCCCGGGTGGGCAGGGGGCGCCCGGCAATCAGCCCCAGCATTTT
CDR3: CASTPGGQGAPGNQPQHF

D: NA
V: TRBV11-1
size: NA
J: TRBJ1-1
DNA: TGTGCCAGCAGTTCCACCCGCGTCTCGGAAGCTTTCTTT
CDR3: CASSSTRVSEAFF

D: TRBD2
V: TRBV7-3
size: NA
J: TRBJ2-3
DNA: TGTGCCAGCAGCTTCGGGGGACTACCCACAGATACGCAGTATTTT
CDR3: CASSFGGLPTDTQYF

D: NA
V: TRBV6-4
size: few
J: TRBJ1-6
DNA: TGTGCCAGCAGTGACTCTCTCTCCTCACCCCTCCACTTT
CDR3: CASSDSLSSPLHF

D: TRBD1
V: TRBV10-3
size: NA
J: TRBJ1-1
DNA: TGTGCCATCAGTGAGTCGGCAGGGGGCGAAGCTTTCTTT
CDR3: CAISESAGGEAFF

D: NA
V: TRBV19
size: NA
J: TRBJ1-4
DNA: TGTGCCAGTAGTATACTCGGCGCGCACTCGGTGGAGGAAAAACTGTTTTTT
CDR3: CASSILGAHSVEEKLFF

D: NA
V: TRBV28
size: NA
J: TRBJ1-2
DNA: TGTGCCTCACAGTATAACTATGGCTACACCTTC
CDR3: CASQYNYGYTF

D: NA
V: TRBV12-3/TRBV12-4
size: few
J: TRBJ1-5
DNA: TGTGCCAGCAGTTCAGGGATGGGACAGCCCCAGCATTTT
CDR3: CASSSGMGQPQHF

D: TRBD1
V: TRBV28
size: once
J: TRBJ2-2
DNA: TGTGCCAGCAGTTCGTCCGGGACAGATAGTCCTACCGGGGAGCTGTTTTTT
CDR3: CASSSSGTDSPTGELFF

D: NA
V: TRBV27
size: NA
J: TRBJ1-4
DNA: TGTGCCAGCAGTTCTCCTTCTCGGGAAAAACTGTTTTTT
CDR3: CASSSPSREKLFF

D: TRBD1
V: TRBV7-6
size: NA
J: TRBJ2-5
DNA: TGTGCCAGCACCCCGCTCCCAAGGGACAGATCCCAAGAGACCCAGTACTTC
CDR3: CASTPLPRDRSQETQYF

D: NA
V: TRBV2
size: once
J: TRBJ1-1
DNA: TGTGCCAGCAGTGAATTGGGAGGGGAGAACACTGAAGCTTTCTTT
CDR3: CASSELGGENTEAFF

D: NA
V: TRBV5-1
size: NA
J: TRBJ2-7
DNA: TGCGCCAGCAGCTCAGGCCTCGGGGGACTCTCCGAGCAGTACTTC
CDR3: CASSSGLGGLSEQYF

D: NA
V: TRBV7-2
size: NA
J: TRBJ2-7
DNA: TGTGCCAGCAGCTTAAACTTCGCCTACGAGCAGTACTTC
CDR3: CASSLNFAYEQYF

D: NA
V: TRBV29-1
size: once
J: TRBJ1-1
DNA: TGCAGCGTGGAGGCTTCTGAAGCTTTCTTT
CDR3: CSVEASEAFF